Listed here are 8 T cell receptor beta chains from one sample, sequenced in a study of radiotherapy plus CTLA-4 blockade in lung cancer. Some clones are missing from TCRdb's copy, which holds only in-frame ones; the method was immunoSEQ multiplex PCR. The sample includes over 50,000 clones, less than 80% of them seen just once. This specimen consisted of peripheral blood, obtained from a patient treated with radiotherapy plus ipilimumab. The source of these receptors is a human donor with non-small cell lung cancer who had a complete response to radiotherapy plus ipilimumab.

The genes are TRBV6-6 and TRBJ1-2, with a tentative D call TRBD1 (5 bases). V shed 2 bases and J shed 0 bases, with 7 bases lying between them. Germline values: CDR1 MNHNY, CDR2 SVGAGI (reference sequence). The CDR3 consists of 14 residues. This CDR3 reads CASSYRQTNYGYTF. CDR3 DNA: TGTGCCAGCAGTTACCGACAGACTAACTATGGCTACACCTTC.

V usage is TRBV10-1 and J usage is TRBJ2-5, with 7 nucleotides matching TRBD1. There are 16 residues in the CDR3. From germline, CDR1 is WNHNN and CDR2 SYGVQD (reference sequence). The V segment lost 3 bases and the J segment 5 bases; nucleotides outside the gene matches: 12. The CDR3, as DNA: TGCGCCAGCAGTGAAACTTCGACAGGGATTGGGGAGACCCAGTACTTC. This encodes CASSETSTGIGETQYF.

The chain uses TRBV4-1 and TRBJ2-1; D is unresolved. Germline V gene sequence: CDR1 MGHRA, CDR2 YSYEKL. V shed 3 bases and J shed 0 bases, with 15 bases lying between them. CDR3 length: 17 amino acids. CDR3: CASSQQPRQSSYNEQFF. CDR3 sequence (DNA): TGCGCCAGCAGCCAGCAACCTAGGCAGAGCTCCTACAATGAGCAGTTCTTC.

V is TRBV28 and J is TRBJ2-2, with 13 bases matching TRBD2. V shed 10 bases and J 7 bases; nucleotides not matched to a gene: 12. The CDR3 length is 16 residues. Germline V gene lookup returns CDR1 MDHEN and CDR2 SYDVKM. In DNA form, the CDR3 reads TGTGCCACCCAGAGACTAGCGGGAGGTATGGGCGGGGAGCTGTTTTTT. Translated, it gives CATQRLAGGMGGELFF.

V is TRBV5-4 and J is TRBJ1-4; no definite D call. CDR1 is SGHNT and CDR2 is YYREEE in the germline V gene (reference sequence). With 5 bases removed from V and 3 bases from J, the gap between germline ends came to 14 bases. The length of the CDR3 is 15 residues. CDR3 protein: CASSPRPGSNEKLFF. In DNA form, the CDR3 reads TGTGCCAGCAGTCCCCGGCCGGGATCTAATGAAAAACTGTTTTTT.

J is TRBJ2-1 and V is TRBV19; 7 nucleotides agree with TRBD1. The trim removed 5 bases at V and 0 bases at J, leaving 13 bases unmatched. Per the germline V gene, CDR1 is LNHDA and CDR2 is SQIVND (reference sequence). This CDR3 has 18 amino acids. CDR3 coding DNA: TGTGCCAGTAGTTCCTGGACAGGAGCCATGAACTCCTACAATGAGCAGTTCTTC. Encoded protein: CASSSWTGAMNSYNEQFF.

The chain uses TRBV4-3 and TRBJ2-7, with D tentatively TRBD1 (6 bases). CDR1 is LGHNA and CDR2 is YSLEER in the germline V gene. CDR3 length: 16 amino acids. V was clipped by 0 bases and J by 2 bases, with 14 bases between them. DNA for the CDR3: TGCGCCAGCAGCCAAGAGGTCGAGGCAGGGGCCTACGAGCAGTACTTC. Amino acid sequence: CASSQEVEAGAYEQYF.

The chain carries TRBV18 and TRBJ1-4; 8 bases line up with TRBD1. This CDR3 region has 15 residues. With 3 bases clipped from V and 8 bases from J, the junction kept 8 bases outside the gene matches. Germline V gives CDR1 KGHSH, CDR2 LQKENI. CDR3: CASSPWIGTGEKLFF. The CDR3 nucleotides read TGTGCCAGCTCACCGTGGATAGGGACAGGCGAAAAACTGTTTTTT.